This entry lists 20 T cell receptor beta chains sequenced from one sample in a study of identifying expanded T cells in peripheral blood. Some clones are missing from TCRdb's copy, which holds only in-frame ones; the method was immunoSEQ multiplex PCR. Of 83,000 or so clones in the sample, about nine tenths were seen once. Material: blood. The receptors were gathered from a person aged 18 to 70 in good health.

V and J are TRBV6-5 and TRBJ1-2; weak D call: TRBD1 (5 bases). This CDR3 contains 15 residues. Looked up from germline, CDR1 is MNHEY and CDR2 is SVGAGI. Trimming shortened V by 0 bases and J by 0 bases, and 8 bases separated the two germline ends. This chain's CDR3 is CASSYSTAANYGYTF. The DNA of the CDR3 is TGTGCCAGCAGTTACTCGACAGCAGCTAACTATGGCTACACCTTC.

V is TRBV5-1 and J is TRBJ2-3; TRBD1 aligns across 9 bases. This CDR3 is 16 amino acids long. CDR1 and CDR2 (germline): SGHRS, YFSETQ. With V trimmed by 3 bases and J by 1 base, 6 bases remained unmatched. The CDR3 nucleotides read TGCGCCAGCAGCTCCCGGGACAGGGATGGCACAGATACGCAGTATTTT. It codes for CASSSRDRDGTDTQYF.

The V and J genes are TRBV28 and TRBJ1-6, with D uncertain. The CDR3 runs 15 residues. Trimming removed 3 bases at V and 0 bases at J, with 6 bases between. Germline CDR1 and CDR2: MDHEN and SYDVKM. The CDR3 coding sequence is TGTGCCAGCAGTTTCGGGAGCTCCTATAATTCACCCCTCCACTTT. The encoded protein is CASSFGSSYNSPLHF. Drawing the rest from reference TRBV28 and TRBJ1-6, the complete variable domain is DVKVTQSSRYLVKRTGEKVFLECVQDMDHENMFWYRQDPGLGLRLIYFSYDVKMKEKGDIPEGYSVSREKKERFSLILESASTNQTSMYLCASSFGSSYNSPLHFGNGTRLTVT.

The chain couples TRBV18 to TRBJ2-7; TRBD2 is a possible D gene (5 bases). Trimming took 0 bases from V and 3 from J, leaving 27 bases between them. CDR1 and CDR2 (germline): KGHSH, LQKENI. The CDR3 has 20 amino acids. CDR3 nucleotides: TGTGCCAGCTCACCACCGATAGCTACAGCGAGCGGCCGGGGTCTCTACGAGCAGTACTTC. Its protein product is CASSPPIATASGRGLYEQYF.

The rearrangement uses TRBV6-6 and TRBJ2-5, with D maybe TRBD1 (6 bases). The CDR3 loop spans 12 amino acids. Germline V CDR1 and CDR2: MNHNY, SVGAGI (reference sequence). The V and J ends lost 8 bases and 2 bases respectively, with 9 bases between them. CDR3 residues: CASEDSQETQYF. The DNA for the CDR3 is TGTGCCAGCGAGGACAGTCAAGAGACCCAGTACTTC.

This chain joins TRBV5-4 and TRBJ2-5, with 9 bases identical to TRBD2. Trimming at V came to 0 bases and at J to 1 base, leaving 4 bases not matched to a gene. The CDR3 is made up of 16 amino acids. Germline V gene data show CDR1 as SGHNT and CDR2 as YYREEE (reference sequence). The CDR3 DNA reads TGTGCCAGCAGCTTGGGCGGGGGGGCCCTCCAAGAGACCCAGTACTTC. It yields the protein CASSLGGGALQETQYF.

The J gene is TRBJ2-7, the V gene TRBV7-9; 8 bases are a match to TRBD1. The J segment lost 2 bases and the V segment lost 5 bases, leaving 8 bases of the junction unmatched. The V gene's germline CDR1 is SEHNR and CDR2 FQNEAQ (reference sequence). The CDR3 length is 15 residues. CDR3: CASSLDRGVTYEQYF. The CDR3 coding sequence is TGTGCCAGCAGCCTAGACAGGGGAGTCACCTACGAGCAGTACTTC.

The chain carries TRBV19 and TRBJ2-1; 10 bases map to TRBD2. In germline, CDR1 is LNHDA, CDR2 SQIVND (reference sequence). The junction had 13 bases not matched to a gene; V was cut back by 4 bases and J by 1 base. The CDR3 covers 19 residues. CDR3 coding DNA: TGTGCCAGTAGTACCCCCTGGGGGGCTAGCGGGAGTTCCTACAATGAGCAGTTCTTC. Amino acid sequence: CASSTPWGASGSSYNEQFF.

J is TRBJ2-2 and V is TRBV4-1; maybe TRBD1 (5 bases). V was trimmed by 4 bases and J by 6 bases, leaving 9 bases between them. The CDR3 length is 13 residues. CDR1 is MGHRA and CDR2 is YSYEKL in the germline V gene. CDR3 region: CASSPATAGELFF. The DNA of the CDR3 is TGCGCCAGCAGCCCGGCGACAGCCGGGGAGCTGTTTTTT.

In its sample, this clone was seen once. CDR3 in DNA: TGCGCCAGCAGCTCAAGCACGGGACAGGGTGGGCAGTTCTTC. Translation gives CASSSSTGQGGQFF. The rearrangement links TRBV5-1 to TRBJ2-1; 9 bases are a match to TRBD1. Trimming cost V 3 bases and J 12 bases; bases outside gene matches: 10. CDR1 and CDR2 from the germline V gene are SGHRS and YFSETQ. This CDR3 is built from 14 residues. The whole variable domain, filled in from reference TRBV5-1 and TRBJ2-1, reads KAGVTQTPRYLIKTRGQQVTLSCSPISGHRSVSWYQQTPGQGLQFLFEYFSETQRNKGNFPGRFSGRQFSNSRSEMNVSTLELGDSALYLCASSSSTGQGGQFFGPGTRLTVL.

J is TRBJ1-1 and V is TRBV28, with a weak D call TRBD1 (6 bases). CDR1 MDHEN and CDR2 SYDVKM come from the germline V gene. The CDR3 runs to 15 residues. Trimming removed 5 bases from V and 3 bases from J, with 16 bases in between. For the CDR3, the DNA is TGTGCCAGCAGTCCTAGCCCGGGACAATACACTGAAGCTTTCTTT. Encoded protein: CASSPSPGQYTEAFF.

The CDR3 DNA follows: TGCGCCAGCAGCTTGGGGACTAGCGGGAGAAATGAGCAGTTCTTC. Its protein is CASSLGTSGRNEQFF. This chain uses TRBV5-1 with TRBJ2-1; 13 positions match TRBD2. Germline V gene lookup returns CDR1 SGHRS and CDR2 YFSETQ. V was pared by 0 bases and J by 7 bases, with 1 base of the junction left unmatched. The CDR3 covers 15 residues.

V is TRBV4-2 and J is TRBJ2-6; 12 nucleotides align to TRBD1. CDR3 length equals 17 residues. V shed 3 bases and J 2 bases; nucleotides not matched to a gene: 2. The germline CDR1 and CDR2 sequences are LGHNA and YNFKEQ. The CDR3 loop reads CASSQGQGAPGANVLTF. CDR3 DNA: TGTGCCAGCAGCCAGGGACAGGGGGCCCCTGGGGCCAACGTCCTGACTTTC.

The chain employs TRBV9 and TRBJ2-1; the D is unclear. Per germline, CDR1 SGDLS and CDR2 YYNGEE. The V gene lost 2 bases and the J gene lost 2 bases, with 5 bases spanning the gap. The CDR3 loop spans 13 amino acids. CDR3 sequence: CASSVYTYNEQFF. For the CDR3, the DNA is TGTGCCAGCAGCGTCTACACCTACAATGAGCAGTTCTTC.

This rearrangement joins TRBV30 to TRBJ2-5; 8 bases agree with TRBD1. The CDR3 length is 16 residues. The V and J ends lost 5 bases and 3 bases, in that order; junction bases with no gene match: 14. The V gene's germline CDR1 is GTSNPN and CDR2 SVGIG (reference sequence). CDR3 bases: TGTGCCTGGGGGTTTAGGACAGGGACATTTAAAGAGACCCAGTACTTC. This translates into CAWGFRTGTFKETQYF.

This chain joins TRBV7-8 and TRBJ2-7, with 10 bases matching TRBD1. This CDR3 is 14 amino acids long. CDR1 SGHVS and CDR2 FQNEAQ come from the germline V gene. The J segment lost 3 bases and the V segment lost 5 bases, leaving 4 bases of the junction unmatched. CDR3 amino acids: CASSPTGGVYEQYF. CDR3 DNA sequence: TGTGCCAGCAGCCCGACAGGGGGCGTCTACGAGCAGTACTTC. The variable domain in full, completed from reference TRBV7-8 and TRBJ2-7, reads GAGVSQSPRYKVAKRGQDVALRCDPISGHVSLFWYQQALGQGPEFLTYFQNEAQLDKSGLPSDRFFAERPEGSVSTLKIQRTQQEDSAVYLCASSPTGGVYEQYFGPGTRLTVT.

The chain couples TRBV11-2 to TRBJ2-5; 8 bases agree with TRBD2. This CDR3 has 16 amino acids. Germline CDR1 SGHAT, CDR2 FQNNGV. Trimming at V came to 1 base and at J to 2 bases, leaving 6 bases not matched to a gene. The CDR3: CASSLGTSFPQETQYF. The DNA for the CDR3 is TGTGCCAGCAGCTTAGGGACTAGCTTCCCGCAAGAGACCCAGTACTTC.

The chain links TRBV7-2 to TRBJ2-3; TRBD2 matches at 13 bases. This CDR3 comprises 15 residues. Germline trimming cut 4 bases from V and 8 bases from J; bases unmatched to any gene: 6. Looked up from germline, CDR1 is SGHTA and CDR2 is FQGNSA. DNA of the CDR3: TGTGCCAGCAGCTCGGGACTAGCGGGGACCTCTACGCAGTATTTT. The encoded protein is CASSSGLAGTSTQYF. Based on the CDR3 plus reference TRBV7-2 and TRBJ2-3, the full variable domain is GAGVSQSPSNKVTEKGKDVELRCDPISGHTALYWYRQSLGQGLEFLIYFQGNSAPDKSGLPSDRFSAERTGGSVSTLTIQRTQQEDSAVYLCASSSGLAGTSTQYFGPGTRLTVL.

The rearrangement links TRBV9 to TRBJ1-6; D may be TRBD1 (5 bases). CDR3 size: 15 residues. Germline assignment: CDR1 SGDLS and CDR2 YYNGEE. Trimming removed 3 bases at V and 6 bases at J, with 13 bases between. DNA of the CDR3: TGTGCCAGCAGCGCCGGGGAGGGGCTTAATTCACCCCTCCACTTT. This codes for CASSAGEGLNSPLHF.

This clone was seen repeatedly, ten times or more. V gene TRBV10-3 combines with J gene TRBJ1-3; unclear D gene. The V end was cut by 2 bases, the J end by 8 bases, with 7 bases between. Germline loops: CDR1 ENHRY, CDR2 SYGVKD. This CDR3 spans 12 amino acids. CDR3 in DNA: TGTGCCATCAGTGAGAGGATGGACACCATATATTTT. Its protein product is CAISERMDTIYF.